This record covers a single TCR beta chain. This clone was seen a handful of times. Its antigen is still unknown. Base qualities are not provided; no much larger clone lies one nucleotide away. The data are from a study of blood T cell repertoires in COVID-19 (dated by TCRdb to the early 2020s). As for the study more broadly: Collaborator samples came from the United States, Italy and Spain and covered acute and convalescent phases of COVID-19. A freely available public database, intended as a resource for researchers studying the immune response to SARS-CoV-2, is where the repertoires were released. Sample metadata almost always included a de-identified subject ID, COVID-19 status, age in years and sex. Subjects who had been exposed to COVID-19, were actively infected with it, or had recovered from it provided the deeply sampled blood TCRbeta repertoires that made up the dataset. The prospective study material was composed of cDNA or gDNA derived from T cells, B-cell-depleted T cells, or PBMCs. Samples came from the ongoing ImmuneRACE study (first 160 participants) plus 1,254 subjects from 6 global collaborators. HLA class I and class II types, where available, came from metadata supplied by the sample provider rather than from assay-based typing. The paper's findings and limits, for the study overall: The quantity of clinical and demographic metadata differed by source and by participant and was supplied without curation.

TCRbeta CDR3 regions were amplified from genomic DNA using the immunoSEQ Assay, a bias-controlled multiplex PCR. The study's own analysis went as follows. The number of nucleated cells in each sample was estimated from the amplification of reference gene primers within the assay. To quantify the absolute abundance of each unique TCRbeta CDR3 rearrangement, sequence reads were collapsed and filtered. Productive Simpson clonality was computed per sample as the square root of Simpson's diversity index over productive rearrangements. In its TCRdb copy, this immuneACCESS table keeps in-frame sequences only and misses some clones. Where compared with another copy, unresolved V genes explain less than half of these, and the others have no known cause. V, J and clone size derive from that table, while D and trimming were established from the DNA sequence. The sample table contains hundreds of thousands of clones; only one count was recorded for around 92% of them. Around 1.3% of the sample goes to the ten largest clones.

The CDR3 covers 14 residues, taking in both the cysteine and the phenylalanine. CDR3 DNA is the only sequence kept; it has 42 bases, read in frame from the first base. CDR1 and CDR2, per the germline V gene (reference sequence), are LGHDT and YNNKEL. V sheds 3 bases and J sheds 0 bases, leaving 3 bases between their ends. Each collaborating institution followed its own protocols to collect whole blood in K2EDTA tubes. Collaborator samples were shipped for TCRbeta analysis as frozen whole blood, isolated PBMCs, or DNA extracted from either sample type. The rearranged segments are TRBV3-1 (or the pseudogene TRBV3-2) and TRBJ2-6; the D gene is not confidently resolved. The sequence derives from a man aged 40-49 years with acute or convalescent COVID-19. Sequencing used peripheral blood. CDR3 reads: CASSQSSGANVLTF. The sequenced DNA is TGTGCCAGCAGCCAGAGCTCTGGGGCCAACGTCCTGACTTTC.